Sequencing of this TCR beta chain was carried out in a study of cytomegalovirus exposure and HLA in healthy donors. Broader study findings: Indistinguishable V segments such as TRBV6-2 and TRBV6-3 were excluded. Reportedly, HLA-A and HLA-B alleles of most subjects were accurately predicted from TCR beta.

This CDR3 is 14 amino acids long. After removal of 4 bases from V and 5 bases from J, the junction contained 9 bases not matched to a gene. From germline, CDR1 is SGDLS and CDR2 YYNGEE. Remarks on this clone: No antigen is known for it.

The PCR employed 60 Vbeta primers together with 13 Jbeta primers. Method: immunoSEQ multiplex PCR; TCRdb's copy keeps in-frame clones and lacks some. The data contain 150,000 to 200,000 clones, over 80% of them singletons. V gene TRBV9 combines with J gene TRBJ2-7, with 7 bases matching TRBD1. The source of this sequence is a male donor in good health and CMV-seronegative. The source material was PBMCs. The CDR3 sequence: CASSQGEGLHEQYF. For the CDR3, the DNA is TGTGCCAGCAGCCAGGGGGAAGGCCTCCACGAGCAGTACTTC.